This TCR beta chain was profiled in a study of cytomegalovirus exposure and HLA in healthy donors. Study-level background: In terms of ancestry, the Caucasian-associated cluster contained roughly 81% of the roughly 400 genotyped donors. Overall study results and limits: A prior analysis recorded that most TCR beta V segments were productive about 90% or about 30% of the time. Among TCR sequences, most were rare, though some public TCRs appeared in many donors. More clonal expansion characterized HLA-associated TCR beta chains than equally common others in a later analysis.

Primers included in the PCR were 60 Vbeta and 13 Jbeta primers. Sequencing was performed with immunoSEQ multiplex PCR; in TCRdb, only in-frame clones are kept and a portion is missing. The sample contains over 50,000 clones, 89% of which appear only once. The CDR3 is 16 amino acids. The ends were cut back, 8 bases at V and 2 bases at J, with 18 bases in the middle. CDR1 MGHRA and CDR2 YSYEKL come from the germline V gene. Notes on this clone: Its antigen is not known.

This receptor was identified in a man in his thirties or forties in good health and CMV-seropositive. This rearrangement joins TRBV4-1 to TRBJ2-2; a possible D gene is TRBD1 (6 bases). Sequencing was done on a sample of PBMCs. CDR3 protein: CASGREGTLNTGELFF. In DNA form, the CDR3 reads TGCGCCAGCGGCCGGGAAGGGACACTCAACACCGGGGAGCTGTTTTTT.